The entry below gives a single T cell receptor (beta chain) sequence along with its context. From germline, CDR1 is SGHDT and CDR2 YYEEEE. The V gene lost 4 bases and the J gene lost 5 bases, with 14 bases spanning the gap. There are 14 residues in the CDR3. The data are from a study of blood T cell repertoires in COVID-19. Overall study: T cells, B-cell-depleted T cells, or PBMCs provided the cDNA or gDNA that served as material.

The study drew participants aged about 18 to 89 years from some 24 US areas. Per the original data handling: Reference gene primer amplification gave estimated nucleated cell counts. Produced via immunoSEQ multiplex PCR; TCRdb's table is partial and in-frame only. The V and J calls and the clone size are those of that table, but D and trimming were determined from the DNA. Of roughly 160,000 clones listed, roughly 80% are singletons. This clonotype was obtained from a woman aged 35 to 49 with acute COVID-19. The material sequenced was PBMCs or T cells enriched from blood (not recorded which). V is TRBV5-6 and J is TRBJ2-3, with D hard to call. For the CDR3, the DNA is TGTGCCAGCAGCCCGGCGGCCCGCCAAGATACGCAGTATTTT. Protein: CASSPAARQDTQYF.